In its sample, the clone carrying this TCR beta chain was seen once. As yet, its antigen is unknown. Sample time point: pretreatment peripheral blood. All patients carried locally advanced or metastatic urothelial carcinoma. Pretreatment sampling and on-treatment sampling together yielded between 1 and 8 samples for each patient. From germline, CDR1 is SEHNR and CDR2 FQNEAQ (reference sequence). The length of the CDR3 is 15 residues. V lost 2 bases and J 0 bases, leaving 7 bases between the germline ends. The record originates from a study of PD-L1 blockade in urothelial cancer. Study-level information: Blood samples had a median of about 140,000 T cells, roughly 84,000 unique TCRs, and clonality 0.080.

Study findings and constraints: By 3 weeks, tumor-associated blood clones had expanded more in durable-benefit patients.

Libraries were prepared by immunoSEQ multiplex PCR; TCRdb keeps only in-frame clonotypes and omits some of them. The sample comprises roughly 49,000 clones, around 83% of which are singletons, and 20% to 25% rests with the top ten. The receptor comes from a man aged 55 to 69 with urothelial cancer. The sample in question was PBMCs, obtained around atezolizumab (anti-PD-L1) treatment. The V call is TRBV7-9, the J call TRBJ2-2; no clear D. The CDR3 spells CASSLWQSNTGELFF. The CDR3 DNA follows: TGTGCCAGCAGCTTATGGCAGTCGAACACCGGGGAGCTGTTTTTT.